The rows below give T cell receptor beta chains drawn from one sample of a study of T-cell reconstitution after alpha-beta-depleted transplantation in children. TCRdb fed the PCR reads into MiXCR, producing one record per CDR3 protein. Among under 300,000 distinct CDR3 sequences listed, roughly 10% were seen once. The source was peripheral blood, collected 180 days after TCRalphabeta/CD19-depleted stem cell transplant. These receptors came from a male patient aged 2 to 9 who had a stem cell transplant for chronic granulomatous disease, so the T cells may come from the graft donor. Both conserved end residues are part of each CDR3. A D gene is named only where the DNA matches it firmly. Only part of the rows carry a size: once, few, many, or a class if the clone is expanded.

TRBD1,TRBV12-3/TRBV12-4,few,TRBJ1-3,TGTGCCAGCAATGACAGGGTCGGAAACACCATATATTTT,CASNDRVGNTIYF
NA,TRBV6-1,many,TRBJ1-6,TGTGCCAGCAGGCGGTCACCGGGACATGAATATTACTTT,CASRRSPGHEYYF
NA,TRBV28,many,TRBJ1-1,TGTGCCAGCAGTTTAAGATCTCGGAGGAACACTGAAGCTTTCTTT,CASSLRSRRNTEAFF
TRBD1,TRBV7-2,many,TRBJ2-2,TGTGCCAGCAGCTTAACAGGGGTATACACCGGGGAGCTGTTTTTT,CASSLTGVYTGELFF
NA,TRBV29-1,NA,TRBJ1-1,TGCAGCGTTGAAGATCCAGGCATGAACACTGAAGCTTTCTTT,CSVEDPGMNTEAFF
TRBD2,TRBV20-1,many,TRBJ2-2,TGCAGTGCTAGAGATCGGAGTTGGGGAGGGGAAAACACCGGGGAGCTGTTTTTT,CSARDRSWGGENTGELFF
TRBD2,TRBV29-1,many,TRBJ2-1,TGCAGCGTTGGCCCGCCTAGCGGACCCCCCTACAATGAGCAGTTCTTC,CSVGPPSGPPYNEQFF
TRBD2,TRBV7-8,many,TRBJ2-1,TGTGCCAGCAGCTCACCGGGACTAGCGGGAGGGAGGAATGAGCAGTTCTTC,CASSSPGLAGGRNEQFF
TRBD1,TRBV5-1,many,TRBJ1-1,TGCGCCAGCAGCATGGGGACAGCCCTCCTTAGGGAAGCTTTCTTT,CASSMGTALLREAFF
TRBD2,TRBV20-1,many,TRBJ2-5,TGCAGTGCTAGAGTAGGCGGGAGGGCCCGTGAGACCCAGTACTTC,CSARVGGRARETQYF
TRBD2,TRBV7-3,many,TRBJ2-1,TGTGCCAGCTCCCTGAGCGGGGGGGTGAGTGAGCAGTTCTTC,CASSLSGGVSEQFF
NA,TRBV15,many,TRBJ1-5,TGTGCCACCACCCTCGTCGGCGGCAATCAGCCCCAGCATTTT,CATTLVGGNQPQHF
NA,TRBV6-5,many,TRBJ2-2,TGTGCCAGCAGAACGCAACTCGGTGGCGGGGAGCTGTTTTTT,CASRTQLGGGELFF
TRBD2,TRBV25-1,many,TRBJ2-7,TGTGCCAGCAGCTCAACTAGCGGTCCCTACGAGCAGTACTTC,CASSSTSGPYEQYF
NA,TRBV4-3,many,TRBJ2-2,TGCGCCAGCAGCCACGCAATCGGGGGCCCCGGGGAGCTGTTTTTT,CASSHAIGGPGELFF
TRBD2,TRBV6-1,many,TRBJ2-3,TGTGCCAGCAGTGCGGATGGAGCGGGGAGTAGCACAGATACGCAGTATTTT,CASSADGAGSSTDTQYF
NA,TRBV7-9,many,TRBJ2-6,TGTGCCAGCATCATGGGGAGCGCTGGGGCCAACGTCCTGACTTTC,CASIMGSAGANVLTF
NA,TRBV15,many,TRBJ1-4,TGTGCCACCAGCAGACCGAGGGTAGGGAGTGAAAAACTGTTTTTT,CATSRPRVGSEKLFF
NA,TRBV10-2,many,TRBJ1-5,TGCGCCAGCAGTGAGGACAGATATAGCAATCAGCCCCAGCATTTT,CASSEDRYSNQPQHF
NA,TRBV5-4,few,TRBJ2-1,TGTGCCAGCAGCTTGTTCCAGCGCGGAAGATTCTACAATGAGCAGTTCTTC,CASSLFQRGRFYNEQFF
NA,TRBV14,many,TRBJ2-1,TGTGCCAGCAGCCAAAATCCGGGCCAATCACAGTTCTTC,CASSQNPGQSQFF
TRBD2,TRBV28,many,TRBJ2-5,TGTGCCAGCAGACCGACACGGGGAGGGGAGACCCAGTACTTC,CASRPTRGGETQYF
NA,TRBV29-1,many,TRBJ2-5,TGCAGCGTTGCTAAGGGGGAGACCCAGTACTTC,CSVAKGETQYF
NA,TRBV5-6,many,TRBJ1-6,TGTGCCAGCAGCTTGGGCGCGGGGTCCCTCCACTTT,CASSLGAGSLHF
NA,TRBV29-1,many,TRBJ2-1,TGCAGCGTTGAAGATCAACGGGGGCGGGAGCAGTTCTTC,CSVEDQRGREQFF
TRBD2,TRBV20-1,many,TRBJ2-5,TGCAGTGCTCCCAGCGCGCGGGCAGCGGGGGGAACACAAGAGACCCAGTACTTC,CSAPSARAAGGTQETQYF
NA,TRBV29-1,many,TRBJ2-1,TGCAGCGTTGAGGCCAATGAGCAGTTCTTC,CSVEANEQFF
TRBD2,TRBV6-5,many,TRBJ2-7,TGTGCCAGCAGTTACGGTTCTAGCGGGGCCCACGAGCAGTACTTC,CASSYGSSGAHEQYF
TRBD1,TRBV12-3/TRBV12-4,many,TRBJ2-1,TGTGCCAGCAGTCTGGGGACAGGGACAGGTGAGCAGTTCTTC,CASSLGTGTGEQFF
NA,TRBV12-3/TRBV12-4,many,TRBJ2-2,TGTGCCAGCAGTTTAAGGCGGGTCGGCGGGGAGCTGTTTTTT,CASSLRRVGGELFF
NA,TRBV3-1,many,TRBJ2-3,TGTGCCAGCAGCCAAGTAGGAGGCAGGCTGAGCACAGATACGCAGTATTTT,CASSQVGGRLSTDTQYF
TRBD2,TRBV5-1,many,TRBJ2-3,TGCGCCAGCAGCTTGGGGGCGGGAGTTCGCGCAGATACGCAGTATTTT,CASSLGAGVRADTQYF
TRBD1,TRBV7-9,few,TRBJ2-7,TGTGCCAGCAGCTCCAGGGGGACAGGGAACTACGAGCAGTACTTC,CASSSRGTGNYEQYF
NA,TRBV18,NA,TRBJ1-1,TGTGCCAGCTCACCAATCGAGATGAACACTGAAGCTTTCTTT,CASSPIEMNTEAFF
TRBD2,TRBV12-3/TRBV12-4,many,TRBJ2-2,TGTGCCAGCAGTAGACCGGGACTAGCTTTCGGGGAGCTGTTTTTT,CASSRPGLAFGELFF
NA,TRBV15,many,TRBJ1-2,TGTGCCACCAGCAGAGATGACACGAGCTACACCTTC,CATSRDDTSYTF
TRBD1,TRBV18,many,TRBJ2-2,TGTGCCAGCTCACCGCCCAGGGGGACCGGGGAGCTGTTTTTT,CASSPPRGTGELFF
NA,TRBV2,many,TRBJ2-7,TGTGCCAGCAGCCCAACAGAGCCCTACGAGCAGTACTTC,CASSPTEPYEQYF
TRBD1,TRBV12-3/TRBV12-4,many,TRBJ2-3,TGTGCCAGCAGTCTTATGACAGGGGGTCATACGCAGTATTTT,CASSLMTGGHTQYF
NA,TRBV19,many,TRBJ1-2,TGTGCCAGTAGTATAGATCGACTGAACTATGGCTACACCTTC,CASSIDRLNYGYTF
TRBD2,TRBV7-8,few,TRBJ2-1,TGTGCCAGCAGCCACAAGCGGGAGGGCTTCGGGGAGCAGTTCTTC,CASSHKREGFGEQFF
NA,TRBV27,many,TRBJ2-7,TGTGCCAGCAGTCCGAGCGGGTACTCCTACGAGCAGTACTTC,CASSPSGYSYEQYF
TRBD1,TRBV14,few,TRBJ2-1,TGTGCCAGCAGCCAAGATCTAGGCAGGGGGATCTACAATGAGCAGTTCTTC,CASSQDLGRGIYNEQFF
NA,TRBV20-1,NA,TRBJ2-1,TGCTGTGCTAGTGGGGGTGGGGCGGTGAGCTCCTACAATGAGCAGTTCTTC,CCASGGGAVSSYNEQFF
TRBD2,TRBV14,NA,TRBJ2-1,TGTGCCAGCAGCCAGGGCGGGGGGCCCAACAATGAGCAGTTCTTC,CASSQGGGPNNEQFF
NA,TRBV5-4,few,TRBJ2-2,TGTGCCAGCAGCTTGACAGGACTCCTGGGCGGGGAGCTGTTTTTT,CASSLTGLLGGELFF
TRBD2,TRBV9,many,TRBJ2-7,TGTGCCAGCAGCCCTGGGGGGGGAACCTACGAGCAGTACTTC,CASSPGGGTYEQYF
NA,TRBV12-3/TRBV12-4,few,TRBJ2-5,TGTGCCAGCAGTCCCGGACAGTTCTGGGAGACCCAGTACTTC,CASSPGQFWETQYF
TRBD1,TRBV20-1,many,TRBJ1-5,TGCAGTGCAAGGGGGCAGTATAGCAATCAGCCCCAGCATTTT,CSARGQYSNQPQHF
NA,TRBV28,many,TRBJ2-7,TGTGCCAGCAGAAACTCCTTAAACAGGGACGAGCAGTACTTC,CASRNSLNRDEQYF
NA,TRBV29-1,many,TRBJ1-2,TGCAGCGTTCCAGGGTCCAACTATGGCTACACCTTC,CSVPGSNYGYTF
TRBD2,TRBV4-3,few,TRBJ2-4,TGCGCCAGCAGCCAAGAGGTGGCGGGGTGGGGGGGGTTAGCCAAAAACATTCAGTACTTC,CASSQEVAGWGGLAKNIQYF